The source of this T cell receptor (beta chain) is a study of shared clonotypes between healthy human individuals. Profiling relied on immunoSEQ multiplex PCR, and the TCRdb table lists in-frame clones only, not all of them. Altogether under 1,100,000 clones are present, about 80% being singletons, with the ten largest covering about 1.5%. The CDR3 has 16 amino acids. V was cut by 3 bases and J by 0 bases, with 15 bases left in between. The V gene's germline CDR1 is MDHEN and CDR2 SYDVKM. The specimen was memory CD4+ T cells sorted from blood. The subset is: CD45RA-negative fraction. The chain carries TRBV28 and TRBJ2-7; perhaps TRBD1 as D (6 bases). The sequence derives from a man aged 18 to 29 in good health. CDR3 DNA sequence: TGTGCCAGCAGTTTTGCAGGGGCCTCCAGCTCCTACGAGCAGTACTTC. This encodes CASSFAGASSSYEQYF. Using reference TRBV28 and TRBJ2-7 for the parts outside the CDR3, the full variable domain is DVKVTQSSRYLVKRTGEKVFLECVQDMDHENMFWYRQDPGLGLRLIYFSYDVKMKEKGDIPEGYSVSREKKERFSLILESASTNQTSMYLCASSFAGASSSYEQYFGPGTRLTVT.